The 23 T cell receptor beta chains listed next were all sequenced from one sample in a study of cytomegalovirus exposure and HLA in healthy donors. Sequencing used immunoSEQ multiplex PCR; TCRdb keeps in-frame clones, though not all of them. The sample holds about 120,000 clones, roughly 95% seen once. The sample was PBMCs. Every receptor here comes from a man between 18 and 29 years old in good health and CMV-seronegative.

CDR3 protein: CASSSRPGQGIVPDTEAFF. The DNA for the CDR3 is TGTGCCAGCAGCTCGCGACCGGGACAGGGCATAGTCCCGGACACTGAAGCTTTCTTT. The chain is built from TRBV7-2 and TRBJ1-1; TRBD1 agrees at 9 bases. The ends lost 4 bases at V and 3 bases at J; junction bases unmatched: 18. CDR1 and CDR2 from the germline V gene are SGHTA and FQGNSA. The CDR3 covers 19 residues.

This chain joins TRBV29-1 and TRBJ2-3, with 11 bases fitting TRBD2. Germline CDR1 reads SQVTM; CDR2 reads ANQGSEA. The CDR3 loop spans 16 amino acids. V lost 0 bases and J lost 4; bases outside the gene matches: 6. The DNA of the CDR3 is TGCAGCGTTGAAGATCAACTAGCGGGAGTCCCAGATACGCAGTATTTT. Amino acids: CSVEDQLAGVPDTQYF.

The V call is TRBV5-1, the J call TRBJ2-2, with TRBD1 identical over 7 bases. CDR3 size: 16 residues. V was clipped by 0 bases and J by 0 bases; unmatched bases: 2. Germline CDR1 is SGHRS and CDR2 is YFSETQ. The chain's CDR3 is CASSLAGQANTGELFF. The CDR3 DNA follows: TGCGCCAGCAGCTTGGCAGGACAGGCGAACACCGGGGAGCTGTTTTTT.

About this clone itself: This sample also contains other DNA sequences that code for the same CDR3. The chain couples TRBV4-3 to TRBJ2-2; TRBD1 might be the D (6 bases). The CDR3 consists of 15 residues. Germline CDR1 reads LGHNA; CDR2 reads YSLEER. V was trimmed by 0 bases and J by 1 base, leaving 6 bases between them. The CDR3 region is CASSQDRGNTGELFF. CDR3 coding DNA: TGCGCCAGCAGCCAAGACAGGGGGAACACCGGGGAGCTGTTTTTT.

The chain recombines TRBV7-9 with TRBJ1-1; TRBD1 matches 9 bases. The germline V gene has CDR1 SEHNR and CDR2 FQNEAQ (reference sequence). Trimming at V came to 5 bases and at J to 4 bases, leaving 8 bases not matched to a gene. The CDR3 runs to 15 residues. The CDR3 protein is CASSRTGDGFTEAFF. CDR3 sequence (DNA): TGTGCCAGCAGCAGGACAGGGGATGGGTTCACTGAAGCTTTCTTT.

The chain has TRBV10-3 and TRBJ1-5; D is uncertain. Germline CDR1 is ENHRY and CDR2 is SYGVKD. This CDR3 has 14 residues. The V end lost 0 bases, the J end lost 6 bases, and 9 bases lay between the germline ends. CDR3 sequence reads: CAISESTEVQPQHF. In DNA form, the CDR3 reads TGTGCCATCAGTGAGTCGACGGAGGTTCAGCCCCAGCATTTT.

This clone was found once. V gene TRBV28 combines with J gene TRBJ1-1, with 8 bases lining up with TRBD1. The CDR3 runs 19 residues. V lost 5 bases and J lost 3; bases outside the gene matches: 20. Germline loops: CDR1 MDHEN, CDR2 SYDVKM. The CDR3 DNA follows: TGTGCCAGCAGTCCCCCCACGGACAGGGATACCCTCCGGCACACTGAAGCTTTCTTT. Translation gives CASSPPTDRDTLRHTEAFF.

In nucleotides, the CDR3 is TGTGCCAGCAGCCGAGGACAGGAAACCGAAAAACTGTTTTTT. This encodes CASSRGQETEKLFF. The chain couples TRBV6-5 to TRBJ1-4, with 7 bases that match TRBD1. This CDR3 is built from 14 residues. The V gene's germline CDR1 is MNHEY and CDR2 SVGAGI. J was trimmed by 8 bases and V by 6 bases; bases with no gene match: 9.

The chain has TRBV9 and TRBJ1-4; maybe TRBD1 (5 bases). Trimming removed 3 bases at V and 8 bases at J, with 11 bases between. Germline V gives CDR1 SGDLS, CDR2 YYNGEE. This CDR3 spans 13 amino acids. The CDR3 region is CASSADIREKLFF. CDR3 bases: TGTGCCAGCAGCGCGGACATCAGAGAAAAACTGTTTTTT.

The chain links TRBV7-8 to TRBJ2-1, with D perhaps TRBD2 (6 bases). CDR1 is SGHVS and CDR2 is FQNEAQ in the germline V gene. V dropped 5 bases and J dropped 8 bases, with 16 bases sitting between them. The CDR3 is made up of 14 amino acids. CDR3 DNA sequence: TGTGCCAGCAGCATCCTACTAGCTTTCGATGAGCAGTTCTTC. It codes for CASSILLAFDEQFF.

The chain links TRBV19 to TRBJ2-7; the match to TRBD2 covers 7 bases. The V gene's germline CDR1 is LNHDA and CDR2 SQIVND (reference sequence). The CDR3 length is 14 residues. Trimming at V came to 1 base and at J to 2 bases, leaving 2 bases not matched to a gene. The CDR3 is CASSIGLAAYEQYF. The CDR3 nucleotides are TGTGCCAGTAGTATAGGACTAGCAGCCTACGAGCAGTACTTC.

CDR3 sequence: CASSLLQGYEQYF. CDR3 in DNA: TGTGCCAGCAGCTTACTACAGGGCTACGAGCAGTACTTC. V and J are TRBV7-9 and TRBJ2-7; maybe TRBD1 (6 bases). The CDR3 is 13 amino acids. The ends were cut back, 2 bases at V and 3 bases at J, with 8 bases in the middle. Germline V gene data show CDR1 as SEHNR and CDR2 as FQNEAQ (reference sequence).

The chain combines TRBV28 with TRBJ1-2; D unclear. V lost 3 bases to trimming and J lost 8 bases, with 10 bases between them. The CDR3 consists of 12 residues. The germline V gene has CDR1 MDHEN and CDR2 SYDVKM. CDR3 DNA: TGTGCCAGCAGTTTGCAGGCCAGAGGCTACACCTTC. The encoded protein is CASSLQARGYTF.

The gene calls are TRBV6-5 and TRBJ2-7; 8 bases match TRBD2. V shed 8 bases and J 0 bases; nucleotides not matched to a gene: 9. Germline V lookup: CDR1 MNHEY, CDR2 SVGAGI. The CDR3 extends over 15 amino acids. CDR3 amino acids: CASGRSGTSSYEQYF. The CDR3 bases are TGTGCCAGCGGAAGGTCCGGGACTAGCTCCTACGAGCAGTACTTC.

The J gene is TRBJ1-4, the V gene TRBV28; 7 nucleotides align to TRBD1. V gave up 1 base and J gave up 7 bases; unmatched junction bases: 9. The CDR3 has 16 amino acids. The germline gives CDR1 MDHEN, CDR2 SYDVKM. CDR3 region: CASSLYEGAISEKLFF. The DNA of the CDR3 is TGTGCCAGCAGTTTATATGAGGGGGCAATCAGTGAAAAACTGTTTTTT.

This clone was seen a handful of times. Other DNA sequences of this sample code for an identical CDR3. V and J are TRBV29-1 and TRBJ2-3, with 8 bases aligning to TRBD1. V lost 7 bases, J lost 3 bases, and 9 bases stayed unmatched. The CDR3 consists of 14 residues. Per germline, CDR1 SQVTM and CDR2 ANQGSEA. CDR3 DNA sequence: TGCAGCGCTGCCACAGGGGGACGAACAGATACGCAGTATTTT. Residues: CSAATGGRTDTQYF.

This chain links TRBV6-1 with TRBJ1-1; D remains ambiguous. CDR1 and CDR2 (germline): MNHNS, SASEGT. V lost 7 bases and J 7 bases, leaving 16 bases between the germline ends. The CDR3 has 13 amino acids. CDR3 amino acids: CASKAPRFDEAFF. The CDR3 DNA reads as TGTGCCAGCAAAGCCCCCAGGTTCGATGAAGCTTTCTTT.

The rearrangement joins TRBV5-1 to TRBJ1-3, with 8 bases that match TRBD1. After removal of 5 bases from V and 4 bases from J, the junction contained 8 bases not matched to a gene. This CDR3 is 15 amino acids long. Germline CDR1 is SGHRS and CDR2 is YFSETQ. The CDR3 coding sequence is TGCGCCAGCAGTCAACAGGGGGGAGCGGGAAACACCATATATTTT. Its protein is CASSQQGGAGNTIYF.

The V call is TRBV29-1, the J call TRBJ2-3, with 7 nucleotides matching TRBD2. The junction had 14 bases not matched to a gene; V was cut back by 5 bases and J by 3 bases. Per germline, CDR1 SQVTM and CDR2 ANQGSEA. The CDR3 spans 16 residues. This CDR3 reads CSVTNGAGAETDTQYF. The CDR3 region has the DNA TGCAGCGTTACAAATGGGGCGGGAGCCGAAACAGATACGCAGTATTTT.

The rearrangement joins TRBV29-1 to TRBJ2-7; D not certain. The length of the CDR3 is 12 residues. Per the germline V gene, CDR1 is SQVTM and CDR2 is ANQGSEA. The V end lost 2 bases, the J end lost 5 bases, and 10 bases lay between the germline ends. The CDR3 reads CSVEPGDHEQYF. As DNA, the CDR3 is TGCAGCGTTGAACCCGGAGACCACGAGCAGTACTTC.

The chain links TRBV5-1 to TRBJ2-7; 12 nucleotides match TRBD2. The CDR3 consists of 19 residues. Trimming at V came to 2 bases and at J to 4 bases, leaving 16 bases not matched to a gene. CDR1 and CDR2 (germline): SGHRS, YFSETQ. The CDR3 bases are TGCGCCAGCAGCTTCTCCGGCCCTCTAGCGGGAGGGCGGTTTTACGAGCAGTACTTC. Translation: CASSFSGPLAGGRFYEQYF. The complete variable domain, with remaining parts taken from reference TRBV5-1 and TRBJ2-7, reads KAGVTQTPRYLIKTRGQQVTLSCSPISGHRSVSWYQQTPGQGLQFLFEYFSETQRNKGNFPGRFSGRQFSNSRSEMNVSTLELGDSALYLCASSFSGPLAGGRFYEQYFGPGTRLTVT.

The chain couples TRBV7-2 to TRBJ2-1; TRBD2 matches at 9 bases. Germline CDR1 and CDR2: SGHTA and FQGNSA. V was pared by 1 base and J by 6 bases, with 4 bases of the junction left unmatched. The CDR3 length is 15 residues. The CDR3 sequence is CASSLGLAGPNEQFF. For the CDR3, the DNA is TGTGCCAGCAGCTTAGGCCTAGCGGGACCCAATGAGCAGTTCTTC.

This clone showed up just once. Germline is not matched at one junction end, which may reflect a read error. The V call is TRBV7-7, the J call TRBJ2-7; the match to TRBD1 covers 12 bases. The CDR3 runs 15 residues. Germline-derived CDR1 and CDR2 are SSHAT and FNYEAQ (reference sequence). This chain's CDR3 is CASSLGTGGTYEQYF. For the CDR3, the DNA is TGTGCTAGCAGCCTAGGGACAGGGGGCACGTACGAGCAGTACTTC.